The next 9 T cell receptor beta chains were all read from a single sample in a study of CD8 T cells in Susac syndrome. RNA amounts of 0.5 to 1 ug underwent reverse transcription with random hexamers. TCRdb recomputed calls from the immunoSEQ multiplex PCR reads with MiXCR, one row per CDR3 protein. The table lists around 150,000 distinct CDR3 sequences, about 95% of them singletons. Material for sequencing was CD8+ T cells from PBMCs. All receptors come from a human donor with Susac syndrome.

V gene TRBV2 combines with J gene TRBJ2-3, with no clear D. V lost 6 bases, J lost 4 bases, and 11 bases lay in between. There are 13 residues in the CDR3. Per germline, CDR1 SNHLY and CDR2 FYNNEI. The CDR3 coding sequence is TGTGCCAGCAGACCGGAGATATCAGATACGCAGTATTTT. This codes for CASRPEISDTQYF.

The chain employs TRBV5-6 and TRBJ2-7, with TRBD1 as a possible D gene (6 bases). Looked up from germline, CDR1 is SGHDT and CDR2 is YYEEEE. Trimming pared 0 bases from V and 3 bases from J, leaving 10 bases between. The CDR3 loop spans 14 amino acids. The CDR3 sequence: CASSLAGQYYEQYF. The CDR3 bases are TGTGCCAGCAGCTTGGCCGGACAGTACTACGAGCAGTACTTC.

The chain is built from TRBV30 and TRBJ2-1; D is uncertain. V shed 4 bases and J shed 6 bases, with 19 bases lying between them. In germline, CDR1 is GTSNPN, CDR2 SVGIG (reference sequence). The CDR3 has 15 residues. This CDR3 is CAWTKWRLDSNEQFF. CDR3 DNA sequence: TGTGCCTGGACGAAGTGGCGCCTTGATTCCAATGAGCAGTTCTTC.

The genes are TRBV10-3 and TRBJ2-5; D possibly corresponds to TRBD1 (5 bases). Between the trimmed V and J ends, which lost 6 bases and 1 base, there was a span of 12 bases. The CDR3 length is 14 residues. Germline CDR1 ENHRY, CDR2 SYGVKD. CDR3 DNA: TGTGCCATCAGGGACACCGAGCCCCAAGAGACCCAGTACTTC. This translates into CAIRDTEPQETQYF.

The chain recombines TRBV5-6 with TRBJ2-1, with D unresolved. The CDR3 length is 12 residues. Trimming cost V 4 bases and J 16 bases, with 18 bases left between them. Germline V gene sequence: CDR1 SGHDT, CDR2 YYEEEE. In DNA, the CDR3 is TGTGCCAGCAGCCCCGACCGCCTAGTATTATTCTTC. It yields the protein CASSPDRLVLFF.

The gene calls are TRBV10-3 and TRBJ1-1; 12 bases align to TRBD1. The CDR3 has 14 amino acids. V was pared by 10 bases and J by 8 bases, with 11 bases of the junction left unmatched. CDR1 and CDR2 from the germline V gene are ENHRY and SYGVKD. The CDR3 spells CASRSGTGGAEAFF. As DNA, the CDR3 is TGTGCCAGCAGATCGGGGACAGGGGGCGCGGAAGCTTTCTTT.

The chain recombines TRBV14 with TRBJ2-1; D may be TRBD2 (6 bases). The CDR3 loop spans 15 amino acids. Germline V gives CDR1 SGHDN, CDR2 FVKESK. The V end lost 5 bases, the J end lost 3 bases, and 14 bases lay between the germline ends. Here the CDR3 reads CASSSRRADYNEQFF. The CDR3, as DNA: TGTGCCAGCAGCTCTAGGAGGGCAGACTACAATGAGCAGTTCTTC.

V usage is TRBV10-1 and J usage is TRBJ2-3, with TRBD1 identical over 7 bases. Germline CDR1 WNHNN, CDR2 SYGVQD (reference sequence). V shed 4 bases and J 0 bases; nucleotides not matched to a gene: 7. The CDR3 sequence is 16 residues long. The CDR3: CASSVDRRSSTDTQYF. The DNA of the CDR3 is TGCGCCAGCAGTGTGGACAGGCGATCTAGCACAGATACGCAGTATTTT.

CDR3 amino acids: CATLYGEKLFF. For the CDR3, the DNA is TGTGCCACCCTGTATGGAGAAAAACTGTTTTTT. The gene calls are TRBV28 and TRBJ1-4; D remains ambiguous. With 10 bases removed from V and 8 bases from J, the gap between germline ends came to 11 bases. The CDR3 runs to 11 residues. Germline CDR1 MDHEN, CDR2 SYDVKM.